These 12 T cell receptor beta chains were sequenced from one sample in a study of blood T cell repertoires in COVID-19. Some clones are missing from TCRdb's copy, which holds only in-frame ones; the method was immunoSEQ multiplex PCR. The data hold 240,000 or so clones, with roughly 91% observed a single time. The source material was peripheral blood. These receptor sequences come from a woman aged 40 to 49 who had recovered from COVID-19.

CDR3 nucleotides: TGCGCCAGCAGCCAAGAGGGCAGGGGGGCCTACGAGCAGTACTTC. Amino acid sequence: CASSQEGRGAYEQYF. The rearrangement links TRBV4-3 to TRBJ2-7; D is perhaps TRBD1 (7 bases). Germline V gene lookup returns CDR1 LGHNA and CDR2 YSLEER. V was cut by 0 bases and J by 2 bases, with 11 bases left in between. CDR3 length equals 15 residues.

The CDR3 DNA follows: TGTGCCTGGGCCCACAGGGCTGGGGCCAACGTCCTGACTTTC. It translates to CAWAHRAGANVLTF. The chain has TRBV30 and TRBJ2-6; maybe TRBD1 (6 bases). Germline V gene data show CDR1 as GTSNPN and CDR2 as SVGIG (reference sequence). The V end lost 5 bases, the J end lost 2 bases, and 10 bases lay between the germline ends. CDR3 length: 14 amino acids.

This chain connects TRBV24-1 to TRBJ2-1, with TRBD2 identical over 14 bases. There are 16 residues in the CDR3. Germline loops: CDR1 KGHDR, CDR2 SFDVKD. J lost 1 base, V lost 7 bases, and 2 bases had no gene match. CDR3 in amino acids: CATRGLAGGSYNEQFF. CDR3 bases: TGTGCCACCAGAGGACTAGCGGGAGGATCCTACAATGAGCAGTTCTTC.

The chain employs TRBV12-3 or TRBV12-4 and TRBJ1-1; 7 bases are shared with TRBD1. The CDR3 length is 13 residues. Losses at the gene ends were 9 bases for V and 4 bases for J; bases not matched to a gene: 8. This CDR3 reads CASGWDSPTEAFF. In DNA form, the CDR3 reads TGTGCCAGTGGCTGGGACAGCCCCACTGAAGCTTTCTTT.

This clone was recorded a few times. The chain links TRBV5-4 to TRBJ1-5, with D possibly TRBD1 on 6 matching bases. CDR1 SGHNT and CDR2 YYREEE come from the germline V gene (reference sequence). The CDR3 has 14 residues. Trimming pared 0 bases from V and 6 bases from J, leaving 10 bases between. In nucleotides, the CDR3 is TGTGCCAGCAGCTTGGCGGGGGGCGGTCAGCCCCAGCATTTT. This codes for CASSLAGGGQPQHF. Variable domain in full (rest from reference TRBV5-4 and TRBJ1-5): ETGVTQSPTHLIKTRGQQVTLRCSSQSGHNTVSWYQQALGQGPQFIFQYYREEENGRGNFPPRFSGLQFPNYSSELNVNALELDDSALYLCASSLAGGGQPQHFGDGTRLSIL.

The chain couples TRBV29-1 to TRBJ2-3; 12 positions agree with TRBD2. V shed 4 bases, J shed 3 bases, and the junction held 8 bases outside the gene matches. The CDR3 covers 16 residues. Per germline, CDR1 SQVTM and CDR2 ANQGSEA. The CDR3 region is CSVVRPTSGRTDTQYF. CDR3 nucleotides: TGCAGCGTTGTGCGACCGACTAGCGGGAGAACAGATACGCAGTATTTT.

The gene calls are TRBV6-4 and TRBJ2-1; 9 positions match TRBD2. Germline loops: CDR1 MRHNA, CDR2 SNTAGT. CDR3 length: 15 amino acids. With 2 bases clipped from V and 7 bases from J, the junction kept 6 bases outside the gene matches. CDR3 DNA: TGTGCCAGCAGTGACGGGGCGGGAGGGGGGAATGAGCAGTTCTTC. It yields the protein CASSDGAGGGNEQFF.

This clone showed up just a few times. As DNA, the CDR3 is TGTGCCAGTAGAAGGGACAGGGGGAATCAGCCCCAGCATTTT. Encoded protein: CASRRDRGNQPQHF. The chain links TRBV19 to TRBJ1-5; 11 bases match TRBD1. In germline, CDR1 is LNHDA, CDR2 SQIVND (reference sequence). The CDR3 totals 14 residues. Trimming at V came to 6 bases and at J to 4 bases, leaving 2 bases not matched to a gene.

V and J are TRBV28 and TRBJ1-1; 7 bases fit TRBD1. The CDR3 totals 16 residues. V gave up 2 bases and J gave up 6 bases; unmatched junction bases: 12. Germline CDR1 and CDR2: MDHEN and SYDVKM. The CDR3 bases are TGTGCCAGCAGTTTAGGGTTCCCCGGAAGGGGGCCTGAAGCTTTCTTT. Encoded protein: CASSLGFPGRGPEAFF.

This clone has just one count. The genes are TRBV9 and TRBJ1-4; 8 nucleotides match TRBD1. V lost 4 bases and J lost 8; bases outside the gene matches: 7. CDR3 length equals 14 residues. In germline, CDR1 is SGDLS, CDR2 YYNGEE. The CDR3 loop reads CASSSATGAEKLFF. The CDR3 nucleotides are TGTGCCAGCAGCTCCGCGACAGGGGCCGAAAAACTGTTTTTT.

The chain joins TRBV9 to TRBJ1-1; 7 nucleotides agree with TRBD1. Germline loops: CDR1 SGDLS, CDR2 YYNGEE. V shed 5 bases, J shed 6 bases, and the junction held 13 bases outside the gene matches. CDR3 length: 15 amino acids. CDR3 sequence: CASSHRLRDSSEAFF. The CDR3 DNA sequence: TGTGCCAGCAGTCACCGACTCCGGGACAGCTCTGAAGCTTTCTTT.

This chain uses TRBV30 with TRBJ1-2, with TRBD1 matching over 7 bases. V was clipped by 7 bases and J by 3 bases; unmatched bases: 5. The CDR3 runs to 12 residues. Germline V CDR1 and CDR2: GTSNPN, SVGIG (reference sequence). As DNA, the CDR3 is TGTGCCTCCACCGGGACAGACTATGGCTACACCTTC. This sequence encodes CASTGTDYGYTF.